The next 29 T cell receptor beta chains were all read from a single sample in a study of blood T cells in healthy people across ages. Next came a second PCR, run for roughly 6 to 11 cycles, which used a sample-barcoded 5' primer along with a J-beta primer mix. TCRdb re-derived calls from the 5' RACE reads in MiXCR, one entry per CDR3 protein. The sample yields 600,000 to 850,000 distinct CDR3 sequences, approximately 39% seen once. The sequencing input was blood. Receptors originate from a woman aged 55-70 years in good health.

The chain joins TRBV7-2 to TRBJ2-5; D might be TRBD2 (6 bases). CDR3 length equals 13 residues. V was clipped by 5 bases and J by 11 bases, with 18 bases between them. Germline V gene data show CDR1 as SGHTA and CDR2 as FQGNSA. CDR3 DNA: TGTGCCAGCAGCGGTAAAGGAGGGAATGAGCAGTACTTC. It yields the protein CASSGKGGNEQYF.

V gene TRBV12-3 or TRBV12-4 combines with J gene TRBJ1-1; D is ambiguous. Trimming removed 4 bases at V and 8 bases at J, with 5 bases between. This CDR3 region has 10 residues. The CDR3 DNA reads as TGTGCCAGCAGTTACCCAGAAGCTTTCTTT. It codes for CASSYPEAFF.

The chain uses TRBV5-1 and TRBJ2-5; TRBD2 matches at 11 bases. Losses at the gene ends were 5 bases for V and 2 bases for J; bases not matched to a gene: 5. The germline V gene has CDR1 SGHRS and CDR2 YFSETQ. This CDR3 region has 15 residues. As DNA, the CDR3 is TGCGCCAGCAGGCCTAGCGGGGGGTCGCAAGAGACCCAGTACTTC. Residues: CASRPSGGSQETQYF.

This chain connects TRBV12-3 or TRBV12-4 to TRBJ1-5; 7 positions agree with TRBD1. The V segment lost 5 bases and the J segment 0 bases; nucleotides outside the gene matches: 7. The CDR3 runs 16 residues. The CDR3 loop reads CASSLSPGGSNQPQHF. Written as DNA, the CDR3 is TGTGCCAGCAGTCTCTCCCCAGGGGGTAGCAATCAGCCCCAGCATTTT.

In its sample, this clonotype was seen many times. V gene TRBV12-3 or TRBV12-4 combines with J gene TRBJ2-5, with TRBD1 as a possible D gene (6 bases). This CDR3 contains 14 residues. Trimming took 6 bases from V and 5 from J, leaving 16 bases between them. The CDR3 coding sequence is TGTGCCAGCAGACCTGTACAGGGTGGGGAGACCCAGTACTTC. As protein: CASRPVQGGETQYF.

The CDR3 here is CASSLGSHGMVTEAFF. As DNA, the CDR3 is TGTGCCAGCAGCCTGGGCTCCCACGGGATGGTCACTGAAGCTTTCTTT. The rearrangement joins TRBV3-1 to TRBJ1-1; D is uncertain. The CDR3 consists of 16 residues. V was cut by 4 bases and J by 4 bases, with 19 bases left in between. CDR1 LGHDT and CDR2 YNNKEL come from the germline V gene (reference sequence).

The V gene is TRBV5-1, the J gene TRBJ2-1; the match to TRBD2 covers 11 bases. V shed 1 base, J shed 0 bases, and the junction held 12 bases outside the gene matches. The CDR3 spans 20 residues. Per the germline V gene, CDR1 is SGHRS and CDR2 is YFSETQ. The CDR3: CASSLPSSGGSLSSYNEQFF. DNA of the CDR3: TGCGCCAGCAGCTTGCCCTCTAGCGGGGGGTCCTTGAGCTCCTACAATGAGCAGTTCTTC.

This clonotype was detected a few times. The CDR3 here is CASSIDTGLVGLTKFF. The CDR3 nucleotides are TGTGCCAGTAGTATAGATACAGGGTTGGTGGGCCTGACAAAGTTCTTC. This rearrangement joins TRBV19 to TRBJ2-1; D may be TRBD1 (6 bases). CDR3 length: 16 residues. Between the trimmed V and J ends, which lost 0 bases and 14 bases, there was a span of 23 bases. Germline lookup yields CDR1 LNHDA and CDR2 SQIVND (reference sequence).

The rearrangement links TRBV28 to TRBJ2-4; 10 bases are a match to TRBD2. Near its end, the DNA agrees better with TRBJ2-7, so the J call may be wrong. This CDR3 region has 17 residues. Germline V CDR1 and CDR2: MDHEN, SYDVKM. The CDR3 region has the DNA TGTGCCGGCACCCTAATGGCTAGCGGGGGACCCACCTACGAGCAGTACTTC. Amino acids: CAGTLMASGGPTYEQYF.

The chain is built from TRBV18 and TRBJ1-5; 10 bases fit TRBD1. V gave up 4 bases and J gave up 1 base; unmatched junction bases: 4. Germline V gene lookup returns CDR1 KGHSH and CDR2 LQKENI. The CDR3 has 16 residues. The CDR3, as DNA: TGTGCCAGCTCACTGGGGACAGGGGCAAGCAATCAGCCCCAGCATTTT. It codes for CASSLGTGASNQPQHF.

The V and J genes are TRBV2 and TRBJ2-1, with TRBD1 identical over 7 bases. CDR1 is SNHLY and CDR2 is FYNNEI in the germline V gene. CDR3 length: 15 residues. The J segment lost 1 base and the V segment lost 4 bases, leaving 4 bases of the junction unmatched. CDR3 sequence (DNA): TGTGCCAGCAGTGTACAGGGGCCGTCCTACAATGAGCAGTTCTTC. This gives the protein CASSVQGPSYNEQFF.

This clonotype was seen at least ten times. CDR3 sequence (DNA): TGTGCCAGCAGCCTGGGGATGGCGGGAGAGAACCAAGAGACCCAGTACTTC. Translated: CASSLGMAGENQETQYF. V and J are TRBV11-2 and TRBJ2-5; the match to TRBD2 covers 7 bases. J was trimmed by 0 bases and V by 5 bases; bases with no gene match: 12. Germline V gene data show CDR1 as SGHAT and CDR2 as FQNNGV. The CDR3 extends over 17 amino acids. The variable domain in full, completed from reference TRBV11-2 and TRBJ2-5, reads EAGVAQSPRYKIIEKRQSVAFWCNPISGHATLYWYQQILGQGPKLLIQFQNNGVVDDSQLPKDRFSAERLKGVDSTLKIQPAKLEDSAVYLCASSLGMAGENQETQYFGPGTRLLVL.

This clonotype was picked up a small number of times. The chain combines TRBV18 with TRBJ1-1; the D gene is possibly TRBD1 (5 bases). V lost 5 bases and J lost 7, with 20 bases in between. The germline gives CDR1 KGHSH, CDR2 LQKENI. The CDR3 length is 15 residues. The CDR3 DNA sequence: TGTGCCAGCTCATGGGATCTAGGGGAACGTGGTGAAGCTTTCTTT. It specifies CASSWDLGERGEAFF.

At least ten counts were recorded for this clonotype. This sequence joins TRBV10-3 and TRBJ2-5; 8 bases agree with TRBD2. Germline V CDR1 and CDR2: ENHRY, SYGVKD. This CDR3 spans 15 amino acids. J lost 3 bases, V lost 3 bases, and 6 bases had no gene match. Here the CDR3 reads CAISDGGRWEETQYF. As DNA, the CDR3 is TGTGCCATCAGTGATGGCGGGAGGTGGGAAGAGACCCAGTACTTC.

Worth noting for this clonotype: A read error is possible here, since a much larger clone lies one base away. The chain is built from TRBV4-3 and TRBJ2-7; possible D gene TRBD2, 6 bases. Germline CDR1 is LGHNA and CDR2 is YSLEER. The CDR3 is 14 amino acids. The CDR3 nucleotides are TGCGCCAGCACCCCACGGGAGCGGAGCTACGAGCGGTACTTC. Its translation is CASTPRERSYERYF.

This clonotype was seen repeatedly, ten times or more. The rearrangement joins TRBV5-6 to TRBJ2-7; no reliable D call. CDR1 SGHDT and CDR2 YYEEEE come from the germline V gene. The CDR3 has 13 amino acids. V gave up 4 bases and J gave up 3 bases, with 11 bases separating them. CDR3 sequence (DNA): TGTGCCAGCAGCGAACCATTTGACTACGAGCAGTACTTC. Amino acids: CASSEPFDYEQYF.

As to this clonotype: The junction differs from germline at one of its ends, possibly a read error. The V gene is TRBV5-1, the J gene TRBJ2-5; D unclear. Per the germline V gene, CDR1 is SGHRS and CDR2 is YFSETQ. The CDR3 runs to 16 residues. The CDR3 here is CTSSFQATTARETQYF. As DNA, the CDR3 is TGCACCAGCAGCTTCCAGGCGACCACGGCGAGAGAGACCCAGTACTTC.

About this clonotype itself: Being one base from a much bigger clone, this may be a read error. The rearrangement uses TRBV4-3 and TRBJ2-5, with D possibly being TRBD1 (6 bases). Per the germline V gene, CDR1 is LGHNA and CDR2 is YSLEER. The CDR3 extends over 13 amino acids. Written as DNA, the CDR3 is TGCGTCAGCAGCCGGGAACAGGGTGAGACCCAGTACTTC. The encoded protein is CVSSREQGETQYF.

Remarks on this clonotype: One junction end does not reproduce the germline sequence, and a read error may be involved. The J gene is TRBJ2-3, the V gene TRBV29-1; no clear D gene. Per germline, CDR1 SQVTM and CDR2 ANQGSEA. The CDR3 totals 14 residues. In nucleotides, the CDR3 is TGCGGCGTTGTTCCAGCAGCCCTCACGGATACGCAGTATTTT. Protein product: CGVVPAALTDTQYF.

V is TRBV20-1 and J is TRBJ2-1, with TRBD1 matching over 10 bases. CDR1 and CDR2 from the germline V gene are DFQATT and SNEGSKA (reference sequence). V gave up 2 bases and J gave up 5 bases; unmatched junction bases: 12. CDR3 size: 17 residues. The CDR3 protein is CSARRIPGQGINNEQFF. In nucleotides, the CDR3 is TGCAGTGCTAGACGAATACCGGGACAGGGGATCAACAATGAGCAGTTCTTC.

The chain links TRBV21-1 to TRBJ2-4; the D call of TRBD2 is as the table states it, not checked on the DNA. Matching the DNA end better, TRBJ2-7 makes the J call doubtful. TRBV21-1 is a pseudogene segment. This CDR3 is 13 amino acids long. CDR3 bases: TGTGCCAGCAGACGAGCGGATGACTACGAGCAGTACTTC. It codes for CASRRADDYEQYF.

This chain links TRBV28 with TRBJ2-4; TRBD1 aligns across 7 bases. The CDR3 length is 16 residues. Looked up from germline, CDR1 is MDHEN and CDR2 is SYDVKM. V was pared by 6 bases and J by 5 bases, with 13 bases of the junction left unmatched. The CDR3 is CASSETTGTDENIQYF. DNA of the CDR3: TGTGCCAGCAGCGAGACCACCGGGACAGACGAAAACATTCAGTACTTC.

J is TRBJ2-1 and V is TRBV20-1; D is unresolved. This CDR3 contains 12 residues. V was clipped by 8 bases and J by 5 bases, with 13 bases between them. CDR1 and CDR2 (germline): DFQATT, SNEGSKA (reference sequence). CDR3 DNA sequence: TGCAGTAAATCCCCGGGCAACAATGAGCAGTTCTTC. Protein product: CSKSPGNNEQFF.

The gene calls are TRBV7-2 and TRBJ2-1; the match to TRBD2 covers 8 bases. Germline CDR1 and CDR2: SGHTA and FQGNSA. This CDR3 is 15 amino acids long. Trimming at V came to 4 bases and at J to 13 bases, leaving 15 bases not matched to a gene. The CDR3 loop reads CASSYQAGGGETQFF. The CDR3 DNA is TGTGCCAGCAGCTACCAGGCGGGAGGAGGTGAGACCCAGTTCTTC.

This clonotype has just a few counts. The chain uses TRBV9 and TRBJ1-4; the match to TRBD1 covers 7 bases. CDR3 length: 14 residues. CDR1 and CDR2 (germline): SGDLS, YYNGEE. Unmatched junction bases numbered 7, after V lost 4 bases and J lost 7 bases. The CDR3 bases are TGTGCCAGCAGCCCTCGGACAGGCTTTGAAAAACTGTTTTTT. As protein: CASSPRTGFEKLFF.

This clonotype came up a few times. The CDR3 region has the DNA TGCAGTGCGGGAGAGGCTAGCTCTTGGGGCGAGCAGTACTTC. This translates into CSAGEASSWGEQYF. This chain links TRBV20-1 with TRBJ2-7; the D gene is possibly TRBD2 (5 bases). Between the trimmed V and J ends, which lost 6 bases and 6 bases, there was a span of 21 bases. CDR3 length equals 14 residues. Looked up from germline, CDR1 is DFQATT and CDR2 is SNEGSKA (reference sequence).

The CDR3, as DNA: TGTGCCAGCTCATCCACAGGGAGCTGGAATGAGCAGTACTTC. Translating it yields CASSSTGSWNEQYF. V and J are TRBV18 and TRBJ2-5; D is possibly TRBD1 (6 bases). The CDR3 is 14 amino acids. V was cut by 5 bases and J by 11 bases, with 21 bases left in between. Germline CDR1 reads KGHSH; CDR2 reads LQKENI.

The chain joins TRBV27 to TRBJ2-1; the D gene could be TRBD1 or TRBD2 (5 bases each). Trimming removed 5 bases at V and 2 bases at J, with 10 bases between. Germline CDR1 and CDR2: MNHEY and SMNVEV (reference sequence). CDR3 size: 14 residues. The chain's CDR3 is CASSRGATYNEQFF. The CDR3 nucleotides read TGTGCCAGCAGTAGGGGAGCCACCTACAATGAGCAGTTCTTC.

The genes are TRBV21-1 and TRBJ2-3; TRBD2 is the table's D call, not checked against the DNA. TRBV21-1 is recorded as a pseudogene. The CDR3 contains 16 residues. The CDR3 DNA sequence: TGTGCCAGCAGCATGGCTAGCGGGGCCCCTAGGGATACGCAGTATTTT. Amino acid sequence: CASSMASGAPRDTQYF.